The sequence of this T cell receptor beta chain was determined in a study of shared clonotypes between healthy human individuals (dated by TCRdb to 2018 to 2020). Some background on the complete study: Three men and a couple of women, aged 18 to 49 years, made up the cohort. To increase sequencing depth and limit assay-specific biases, TCR repertoire library preparation and sequencing were carried out by different laboratories using diverse techniques. Between about 0.94 and 8.9 billion PBMCs per donor were obtained by leukapheresis. For each donor, CD4 naive and CD4 memory were each given three plates, CD8 naive was given two plates, and CD8 memory was given one plate. To estimate repertoire size and how much clonotype sharing occurs between individuals, the study deeply sequenced the blood TCR repertoires of several healthy adults. What the work shows at the level of the full study, not this receptor alone: Compared with non-shared clonotypes, the clonotypes found in all four sorted-subset donors had higher generation probabilities. Even with the large sequencing depth, rarefaction of the sorted-subset datasets indicated that sequencing was incomplete. Sharing across several donors was observed for approximately 5% of naive CD4, about 4% of naive CD8, around 2.5% of memory CD4, and roughly 0.4% of memory CD8 clonotypes. Pairwise subsampling indicated that sequencing depth was expected to affect the degree of clonotype sharing among donors. Sampling was limited to blood, and TCR repertoires in tissue likely differ from TCR repertoires in blood. Because the study included a small number of donors, the genetic and exposure-history diversity represented was limited. Naive subsets generally had larger estimated clonotype richness than memory subsets.

In regard to this clone: This receptor's antigen is unknown. The input lacks base qualities; no much larger clone sits a single base away.

Healthy HIV-negative adults with no recently reported acute infections or vaccinations were included as donors. Only Caucasian adults living in Nashville, Tennessee, USA were represented among the donors. CD4+ T cells were enriched through magnetic negative selection, after which naive cells were positively selected on CD45RA and the remaining negative fraction served as the memory subset. Blood was obtained by leukapheresis, after which PBMCs were separated by Ficoll-Histopaque density gradient centrifugation and cryopreserved in liquid nitrogen vapor phase. Analytical flow cytometry was used to check the purity and quantity of every magnetically sorted T cell population. Genomic DNA was isolated from each sorted fraction and quantified by UV absorbance on a Nanodrop 2000c. TCR CDR3 regions were amplified from genomic DNA by multiplex PCR using the deep immunoSEQ assay. Extracted genomic DNA from each cell subset was distributed evenly across all wells of several immunoSEQ 96-well plates, and each plate was treated as a replicate. For sorted subsets, each replicate PCR was loaded with around 220 ng genomic DNA, equivalent to 30,000 or so T cell genomes. Purified libraries were measured with a Qubit 3.0 fluorometer, size-checked on a Bioanalyzer 2100, and measured again with the KAPA Library Quantification kit. A separate single-read 150-cycle Illumina NextSeq 550 flow cell was used to sequence each immunoSEQ 96-well plate. Processing in the source paper ran as follows. The immunoSEQ output contained only junctional sequences without quality scores, so filtering could not match that applied to full-length reads. Sequences were annotated with PyIR, a Python wrapper for IgBLAST v1.9, using IMGT germline references to assign V/J genes and CDR3. Any read was removed if the V/J assignment was weak (E-value above 1e-6), the CDR3 was missing, or the read contained stop codons, out-of-frame junctions, or ambiguous translated residues. V3J clonotypes were defined as sequences sharing the same inferred V gene, J gene, and CDR3 amino acid sequence. To compute the percentage overlap between repertoires, the number of shared unique clonotypes was divided by the size of the smaller repertoire. Repertoire richness was assessed with RTK rarefaction, the Chao1 estimator, and Recon v2.1 estimates of unobserved clonotypes. OLGA was used to compute generation probabilities for all TCRbeta clonotypes that the gDNA method yielded from a handful of donors. TCRdb stores this immuneACCESS table with in-frame sequences only. Part of the clones is absent; in the studies checked, under half of the shortfall reflects unresolved V genes, and no reason is known for the rest. The D gene and trimming were derived from the DNA, and the V and J assignments and clone size from that table. This sample has approximately 980,000 clones in its table, and 76% of those were observed once. The ten most abundant clones make up about 1.5% of the sample.

Trimming takes 3 bases from V and 0 bases from J, and the germline ends sit 13 bases apart. CDR1 and CDR2 are read off the germline V gene as SGHRS and YFSETQ. The CDR3, cysteine through phenylalanine, is 17 amino acids long. The sequence is cut down to CDR3 DNA, 51 bases in frame from base 1. Sequenced: memory CD4+ T cells sorted from blood. Read against the paper, the sample's cell subset or site label means: CD45RA-negative fraction. This TCR was recovered from a man aged 18 to 30 in good health. The chain is made from TRBV5-1 and TRBJ1-6, with TRBD1 as a weak D call on 5 bases. The encoded CDR3 is CASSSGADLSYNSPLHF. The DNA reads TGCGCCAGCAGCTCCGGGGCAGATCTCTCCTATAATTCACCCCTCCACTTT.